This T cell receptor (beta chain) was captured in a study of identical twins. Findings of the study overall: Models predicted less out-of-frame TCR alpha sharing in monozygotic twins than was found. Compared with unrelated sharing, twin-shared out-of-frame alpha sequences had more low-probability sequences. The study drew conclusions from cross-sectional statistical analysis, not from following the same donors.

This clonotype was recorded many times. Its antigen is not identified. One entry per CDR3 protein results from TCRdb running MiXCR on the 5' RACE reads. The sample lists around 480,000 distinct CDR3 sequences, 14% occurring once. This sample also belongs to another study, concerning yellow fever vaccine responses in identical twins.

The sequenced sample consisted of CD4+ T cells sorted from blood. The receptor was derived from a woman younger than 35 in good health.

CDR3 nucleotides: TGTGCCAGCAGCTCCGTTAGCGGGAGACCCCAAGAGACCCAGTACTTC. Residues: CASSSVSGRPQETQYF. The V and J genes are TRBV11-2 and TRBJ2-5; TRBD2 agrees at 9 bases. J lost 1 base, V lost 4 bases, and 7 bases had no gene match. The CDR3 totals 16 residues. Germline V CDR1 and CDR2: SGHAT, FQNNGV.